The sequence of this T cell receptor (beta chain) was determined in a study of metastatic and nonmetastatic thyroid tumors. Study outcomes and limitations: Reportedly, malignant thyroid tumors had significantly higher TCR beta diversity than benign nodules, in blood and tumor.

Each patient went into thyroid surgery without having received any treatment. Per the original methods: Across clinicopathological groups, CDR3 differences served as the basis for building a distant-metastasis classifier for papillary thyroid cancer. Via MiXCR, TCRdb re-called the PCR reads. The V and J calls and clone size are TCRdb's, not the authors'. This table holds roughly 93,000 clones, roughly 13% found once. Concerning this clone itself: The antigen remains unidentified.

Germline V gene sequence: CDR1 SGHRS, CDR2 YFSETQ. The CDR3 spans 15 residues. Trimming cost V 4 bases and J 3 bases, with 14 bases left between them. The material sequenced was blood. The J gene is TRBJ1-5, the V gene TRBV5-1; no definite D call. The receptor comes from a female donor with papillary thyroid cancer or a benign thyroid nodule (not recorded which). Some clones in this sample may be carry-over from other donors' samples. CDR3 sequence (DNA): TGCGCCAGCAGCCCTGGTGGCGGGCCCAATCAGCCCCAGCATTTT. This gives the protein CASSPGGGPNQPQHF.